Following are 3 T cell receptor beta chains from one sample sequenced in a study of regulatory T cells in long-lasting Graves disease (dated by TCRdb to the early 2020s). In the paper's terms, the time point label means: newly diagnosed GD, antithyroid drugs for less than 3 months. For both TCR sequencing and RNA sequencing, RNA was extracted from PBMCs in TRIzol. The receptor library was made with multiplex PCR. Sequencing was carried out with an Illumina HiSeq 4000. CDR3 regions were amplified by Arm-PCR with iRepertoire HTBI primers to construct TCR beta libraries. TCRdb reprocessing: public reads trimmed at Q25 with fastp, clones called with MiXCR, in-frame beta chains kept. Rows with a matching CDR3 protein are joined into one entry that keeps the most common DNA and genes. For this sample the table gives about 540,000 distinct CDR3 sequences, of which roughly 14% were detected only once. The top ten constitute more than 8.5% of the sample.

These sequences were also reported in another study, on T cells in Graves' hyperthyroidism and ophthalmopathy.

The source material was peripheral blood mononuclear cells (PBMCs), sampled at new diagnosis, from a patient treated with antithyroid drugs. These receptors were collected from a man aged 25 to 45 with Graves disease. Donor details come from another sample of the same person, matched by shared clones.

The sample holds many counts of this clonotype. The rearrangement links TRBV29-1 to TRBJ2-7, with D unresolved. CDR3 length: 13 amino acids. Germline CDR1 SQVTM, CDR2 ANQGSEA. Deletions cut 0 bases from V and 5 bases from J, with 11 bases between. The CDR3 loop is CSVEDLQTHEQYF. CDR3 bases: TGCAGCGTTGAAGATCTTCAAACCCACGAGCAGTACTTC.

Many counts were recorded for this clonotype. The CDR3 DNA reads as TGTGCCAGCAGCTATAACAGGGACTACGAGCAGTACTTC. This sequence encodes CASSYNRDYEQYF. The V gene is TRBV7-9, the J gene TRBJ2-7; D is possibly TRBD1 (6 bases). This CDR3 comprises 13 residues. Deletions cut 4 bases from V and 3 bases from J, with 10 bases between. Germline-derived CDR1 and CDR2 are SEHNR and FQNEAQ (reference sequence). The variable domain in full, with the rest retrieved from reference TRBV7-9 and TRBJ2-7, is DTGVSQNPRHKITKRGQNVTFRCDPISEHNRLYWYRQTLGQGPEFLTYFQNEAQLEKSRLLSDRFSAERPKGSFSTLEIQRTEQGDSAMYLCASSYNRDYEQYFGPGTRLTVT.

The chain joins TRBV12-3 or TRBV12-4 to TRBJ2-1; TRBD2 aligns across 14 bases. With 6 bases clipped from V and 7 bases from J, the junction kept 5 bases outside the gene matches. The CDR3 runs to 15 residues. The CDR3 region has the DNA TGTGCCAGCAGAACCGGGACTAGCGGGAGAAATGAGCAGTTCTTC. Translated, it gives CASRTGTSGRNEQFF.